What follows is one TCR beta chain and its context. As yet, its antigen is unknown. The germline CDR1 and CDR2 sequences are LNHDA and SQIVND (reference sequence). Trimming at V came to 6 bases and at J to 0 bases, leaving 2 bases not matched to a gene. The CDR3 has 13 residues. Second-dose recipients at about 4 or about 12 weeks were treated as one pooled group. The sample originates from a study of T cell responses to AZD1222 COVID-19 vaccine. Study results and limitations: In the spike-specific TCR repertoire, nearly half reportedly target unmutated variant regions. Vaccine-related CD4 TCRs covered spike, predominating at 160-218 and 743-854.

TCRdb's copy holds only in-frame clones and misses some; the assay was immunoSEQ multiplex PCR. This sample carries some 130,000 clones, roughly 93% of them seen once, and the ten largest clones take about 6.7%. The chain has TRBV19 and TRBJ2-7, with 7 bases that match TRBD1. Sequences were derived from peripheral blood, sampled 28 days after the second AZD1222 dose. The clonotype originates from an adult who received the AZD1222 COVID-19 vaccine. CDR3 residues: CASSDRVSYEQYF. The DNA for the CDR3 is TGTGCCAGTAGCGACAGGGTCTCCTACGAGCAGTACTTC.